This T cell receptor (beta chain) was identified during a study of T cell clonality in common variable immunodeficiency. Study-level results: Fewer deletions and N-nucleotide insertions were reportedly seen in common variable immunodeficiency TCR beta sequences.

Remarks on this clone: The antigen remains undetermined. The missing CDR3 end, 3 residues past where the read stops, is filled in from the germline J gene.

For at least one year, all CVID subjects received replacement immunoglobulin. Data came from immunoSEQ multiplex PCR; TCRdb stores just in-frame clones and leaves some out. Observed in the sample are some 34,000 clones, none of them singletons. Germline trimming cut 3 bases from V and 4 bases from J; bases unmatched to any gene: 19. The CDR3 runs 20 residues. The chain links TRBV7-1 to TRBJ1-4; 8 nucleotides line up with TRBD1. TRBV7-1 is treated as an ORF (open reading frame) with a function not yet certain. The sequenced sample consisted of peripheral blood mononuclear cells. This clonotype was obtained from a human donor with common variable immunodeficiency. CDR3 DNA (partial): TGTGCCAGCAGCTCTCTACGGGGAGGCAGGGGGCCTTCTGGTAATGAAAAA. Residues: CASSSLRGGRGPSGNEK. The whole CDR3 sequence reads CASSSLRGGRGPSGNEKLFF.